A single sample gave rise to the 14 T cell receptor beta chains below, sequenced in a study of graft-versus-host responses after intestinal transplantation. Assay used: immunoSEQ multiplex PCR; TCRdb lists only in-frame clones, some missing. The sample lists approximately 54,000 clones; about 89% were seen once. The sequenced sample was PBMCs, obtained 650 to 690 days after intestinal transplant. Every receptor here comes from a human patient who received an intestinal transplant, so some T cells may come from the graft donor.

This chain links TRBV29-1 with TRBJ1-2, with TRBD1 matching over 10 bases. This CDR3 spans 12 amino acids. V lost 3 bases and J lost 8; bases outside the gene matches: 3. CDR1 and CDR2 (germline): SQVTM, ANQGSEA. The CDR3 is CSVDGTGDGYTF. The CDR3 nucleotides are TGCAGCGTTGATGGGACAGGGGACGGCTACACCTTC.

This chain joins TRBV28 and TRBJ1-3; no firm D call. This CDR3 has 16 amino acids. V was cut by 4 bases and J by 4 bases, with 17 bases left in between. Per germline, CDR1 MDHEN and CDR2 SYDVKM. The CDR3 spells CASSSVASPGGNTIYF. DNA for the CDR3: TGTGCCAGCAGTTCGGTAGCTTCACCGGGAGGAAACACCATATATTTT.

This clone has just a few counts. In nucleotides, the CDR3 is TGTGCCTGGGCGGGACAGAACAATCAGCCCCAGCATTTT. It is translated as CAWAGQNNQPQHF. The chain couples TRBV30 to TRBJ1-5, with 7 bases identical to TRBD1. J was trimmed by 3 bases and V by 5 bases; bases with no gene match: 4. This CDR3 has 13 residues. From germline, CDR1 is GTSNPN and CDR2 SVGIG (reference sequence). Variable domain in full (rest from reference TRBV30 and TRBJ1-5): SQTIHQWPATLVQPVGSPLSLECTVEGTSNPNLYWYRQAAGRGLQLLFYSVGIGQISSEVPQNLSASRPQDRQFILSSKKLLLSDSGFYLCAWAGQNNQPQHFGDGTRLSIL.

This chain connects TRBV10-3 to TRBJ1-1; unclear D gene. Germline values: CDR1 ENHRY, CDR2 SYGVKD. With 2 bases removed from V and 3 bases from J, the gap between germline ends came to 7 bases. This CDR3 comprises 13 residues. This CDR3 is CAISELMDTEAFF. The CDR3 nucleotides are TGTGCCATCAGTGAGCTCATGGACACTGAAGCTTTCTTT.

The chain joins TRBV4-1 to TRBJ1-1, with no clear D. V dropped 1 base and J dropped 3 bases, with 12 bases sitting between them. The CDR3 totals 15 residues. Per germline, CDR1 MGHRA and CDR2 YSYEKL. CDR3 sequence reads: CASSQVLGQHTEAFF. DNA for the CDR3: TGCGCCAGCAGCCAAGTACTTGGGCAGCACACTGAAGCTTTCTTT.

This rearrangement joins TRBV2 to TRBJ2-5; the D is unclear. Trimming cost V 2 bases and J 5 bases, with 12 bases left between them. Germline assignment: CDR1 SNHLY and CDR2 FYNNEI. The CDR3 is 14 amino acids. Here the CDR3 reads CASSEPGRMETQYF. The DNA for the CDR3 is TGTGCCAGCAGTGAACCCGGACGGATGGAGACCCAGTACTTC. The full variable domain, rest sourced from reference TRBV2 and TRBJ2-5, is EPEVTQTPSHQVTQMGQEVILRCVPISNHLYFYWYRQILGQKVEFLVSFYNNEISEKSEIFDDQFSVERPDGSNFTLKIRSTKLEDSAMYFCASSEPGRMETQYFGPGTRLLVL.

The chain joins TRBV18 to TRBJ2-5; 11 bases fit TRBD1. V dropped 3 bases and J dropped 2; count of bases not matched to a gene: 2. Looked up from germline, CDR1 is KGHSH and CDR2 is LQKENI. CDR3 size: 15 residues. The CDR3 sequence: CASSPGTGGQETQYF. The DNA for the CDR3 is TGTGCCAGCTCACCCGGGACAGGGGGGCAAGAGACCCAGTACTTC.

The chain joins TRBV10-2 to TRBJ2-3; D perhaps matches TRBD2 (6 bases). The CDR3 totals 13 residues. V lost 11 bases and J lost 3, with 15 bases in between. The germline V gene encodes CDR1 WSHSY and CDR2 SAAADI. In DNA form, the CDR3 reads TGCGCCGGATCTAGCGTGAGAACAGATACGCAGTATTTT. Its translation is CAGSSVRTDTQYF.

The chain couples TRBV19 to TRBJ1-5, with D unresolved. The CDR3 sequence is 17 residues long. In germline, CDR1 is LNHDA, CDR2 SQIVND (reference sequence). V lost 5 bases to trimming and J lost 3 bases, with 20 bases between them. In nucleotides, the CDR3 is TGTGCCAGTAGTCGAAGGGTTCGAATAAGAGACAATCAGCCCCAGCATTTT. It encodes CASSRRVRIRDNQPQHF.

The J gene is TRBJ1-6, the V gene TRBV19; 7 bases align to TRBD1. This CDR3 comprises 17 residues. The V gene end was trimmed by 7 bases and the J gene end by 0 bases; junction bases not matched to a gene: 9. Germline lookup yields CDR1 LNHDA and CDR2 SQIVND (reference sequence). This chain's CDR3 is CASNSGQFSSYNSPLHF. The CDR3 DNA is TGTGCCAGTAATTCGGGACAGTTCAGCTCCTATAATTCACCCCTCCACTTT.

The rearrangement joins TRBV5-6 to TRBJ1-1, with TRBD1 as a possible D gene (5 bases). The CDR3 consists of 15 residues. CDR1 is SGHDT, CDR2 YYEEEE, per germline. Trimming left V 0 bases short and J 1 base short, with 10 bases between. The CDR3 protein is CASSLAGGANTEAFF. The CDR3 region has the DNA TGTGCCAGCAGCTTGGCCGGAGGGGCGAACACTGAAGCTTTCTTT.

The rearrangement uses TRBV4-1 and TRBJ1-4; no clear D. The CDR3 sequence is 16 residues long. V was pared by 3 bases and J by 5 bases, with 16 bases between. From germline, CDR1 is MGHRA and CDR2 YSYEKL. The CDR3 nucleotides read TGCGCCAGCAGCCATAGGCCTTCTAGTTCCAATGAAAAACTGTTTTTT. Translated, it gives CASSHRPSSSNEKLFF.

The CDR3 nucleotides read TGCAGCGTGGACAGGGGCCCGAACACCGGGGAGCTGTTTTTT. Its translation: CSVDRGPNTGELFF. This chain connects TRBV29-1 to TRBJ2-2, with 9 bases identical to TRBD1. In germline, CDR1 is SQVTM, CDR2 ANQGSEA. This CDR3 comprises 14 residues. Losses at the gene ends were 6 bases for V and 0 bases for J; bases not matched to a gene: 2.

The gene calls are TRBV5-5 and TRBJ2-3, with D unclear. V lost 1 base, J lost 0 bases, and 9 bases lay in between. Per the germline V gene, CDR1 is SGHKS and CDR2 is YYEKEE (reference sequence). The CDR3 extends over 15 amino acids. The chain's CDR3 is CASSLRLGSTDTQYF. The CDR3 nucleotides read TGTGCCAGCAGCTTGAGGCTAGGTAGCACAGATACGCAGTATTTT.